Listed below are T cell receptor beta chains from one sample, sequenced in a study of fetal regulatory T cell absence and autoimmunity. Profiled with immunoSEQ multiplex PCR; TCRdb holds only in-frame clones, not every one. The data show around 100,000 clones, with about 78% seen just once and 2% held by the top ten. Sequenced input: pancreas tissue. The receptors were sampled from a male donor with IPEX syndrome. Both conserved end residues are part of each CDR3. D genes are given only for firm matches. The size field is filled for only some rows; it gives once, few, many or a size class.

d_gene: TRBD2
j_gene: TRBJ2-1
v_gene: TRBV6-5
abundance: -
len: 16
CDR3nt: TGTGCCAGCAGTTACAGTTTGGCTAGCGGGCACAATGAGCAGTTCTTC
CDR3aa: CASSYSLASGHNEQFF

d_gene: -
j_gene: TRBJ2-5
v_gene: TRBV5-6
abundance: -
len: 13
CDR3nt: TGTGCCAGCAGCTTGGGGGGGCGGGAGACCCAGTACTTC
CDR3aa: CASSLGGRETQYF

d_gene: -
j_gene: TRBJ2-1
v_gene: TRBV4-3
abundance: -
len: 11
CDR3nt: TGCGCCAGCAGCCAAGGGGGGGAGCAGTTCTTC
CDR3aa: CASSQGGEQFF

d_gene: -
j_gene: TRBJ1-6
v_gene: TRBV9
abundance: -
len: 12
CDR3nt: TGTGCCAGCAACACGGGTAATTCACCCCTCCACTTT
CDR3aa: CASNTGNSPLHF

d_gene: -
j_gene: TRBJ2-7
v_gene: TRBV7-9
abundance: -
len: 13
CDR3nt: TGTGCCAGCAGCTTAGCTAGCGCCTACGAGCAGTACTTC
CDR3aa: CASSLASAYEQYF

d_gene: -
j_gene: TRBJ2-1
v_gene: TRBV4-2
abundance: -
len: 15
CDR3nt: TGTGCCAGCAGCTCGCGACTAGGCTCCTACAATGAGCAGTTCTTC
CDR3aa: CASSSRLGSYNEQFF

d_gene: -
j_gene: TRBJ2-7
v_gene: TRBV4-3
abundance: -
len: 15
CDR3nt: TGCGCCAGCAGCCAAGAACCGGGACAAACCTACGAGCAGTACTTC
CDR3aa: CASSQEPGQTYEQYF

d_gene: TRBD2
j_gene: TRBJ2-3
v_gene: TRBV4-1
abundance: -
len: 16
CDR3nt: TGCGCCAGCAGCCAAGACGGACTAGCGGCCACAGATACGCAGTATTTT
CDR3aa: CASSQDGLAATDTQYF

d_gene: -
j_gene: TRBJ2-3
v_gene: TRBV7-2
abundance: -
len: 12
CDR3nt: TGTGCCAGCAGCAGGGACACAGATACGCAGTATTTT
CDR3aa: CASSRDTDTQYF

d_gene: -
j_gene: TRBJ1-3
v_gene: TRBV5-1
abundance: -
len: 18
CDR3nt: TGCGCCAGCAGCCTGAGATCCCCGAACAGGGTCGCTGGAAACACCATATATTTT
CDR3aa: CASSLRSPNRVAGNTIYF

d_gene: TRBD1
j_gene: TRBJ2-7
v_gene: TRBV10-3
abundance: -
len: 15
CDR3nt: TGTGCCAGCAGCGCCCCAAGGACAGGGGCCTACGAGCAGTACTTC
CDR3aa: CASSAPRTGAYEQYF

d_gene: -
j_gene: TRBJ2-2
v_gene: TRBV29-1
abundance: -
len: 12
CDR3nt: TGCAGCGTACTCTGGGGCAGCGGGGAGCTGTTTTTT
CDR3aa: CSVLWGSGELFF

d_gene: TRBD1
j_gene: TRBJ1-5
v_gene: TRBV2
abundance: -
len: 12
CDR3nt: TGTGCCAGCAGTGCAGGGGGCCAGCCCCAGCATTTT
CDR3aa: CASSAGGQPQHF

d_gene: TRBD1
j_gene: TRBJ1-2
v_gene: TRBV27
abundance: -
len: 13
CDR3nt: TGTGCCAGCAGTCGCCGGGACAGGGATGGCTACACCTTC
CDR3aa: CASSRRDRDGYTF

d_gene: TRBD1
j_gene: TRBJ2-2
v_gene: TRBV10-1
abundance: -
len: 15
CDR3nt: TGCGCCAGCAGCCCCGTGGCAGGGGGCTACGGGGAGCTGTTTTTT
CDR3aa: CASSPVAGGYGELFF

d_gene: TRBD2
j_gene: TRBJ2-3
v_gene: TRBV7-9
abundance: -
len: 15
CDR3nt: TGTGCCAGCAGTCATAGCGGGCCTAGCACAGATACGCAGTATTTT
CDR3aa: CASSHSGPSTDTQYF

d_gene: TRBD1
j_gene: TRBJ1-1
v_gene: TRBV7-6
abundance: few
len: 15
CDR3nt: TGTGCCAGCAGCCTAAGACAGGGAAAGAGGACTGAAGCTTTCTTT
CDR3aa: CASSLRQGKRTEAFF

d_gene: TRBD1
j_gene: TRBJ1-6
v_gene: TRBV2
abundance: -
len: 13
CDR3nt: TGTGCCAGCGCGGACAGGGGAGACTCACCCCTCCACTTT
CDR3aa: CASADRGDSPLHF

d_gene: TRBD1
j_gene: TRBJ2-2
v_gene: TRBV7-9
abundance: -
len: 16
CDR3nt: TGTGCCAGCATCCCTAGGGGACAGGAGAACACCGGGGAGCTGTTTTTT
CDR3aa: CASIPRGQENTGELFF

d_gene: TRBD2
j_gene: TRBJ2-5
v_gene: TRBV5-4
abundance: few
len: 15
CDR3nt: TGTGCCAGCAGCTTGGGGGTAGCGGGAGATGAGACCCAGTACTTC
CDR3aa: CASSLGVAGDETQYF

d_gene: TRBD1
j_gene: TRBJ1-2
v_gene: TRBV6-5
abundance: -
len: 14
CDR3nt: TGTGCCAGCAGTTACTCCCCGACAGGGGGAAAGTACACCTTC
CDR3aa: CASSYSPTGGKYTF

d_gene: -
j_gene: TRBJ2-1
v_gene: TRBV30
abundance: -
len: 17
CDR3nt: TGTGCCTGGAGTGGAAGACGAACCTCACCCTCCTACAATGAGCAGTTCTTC
CDR3aa: CAWSGRRTSPSYNEQFF

d_gene: TRBD1
j_gene: TRBJ2-7
v_gene: TRBV6-1
abundance: -
len: 14
CDR3nt: TGTGCCAGCAGTGTGGGACAGCCCATCTACGAGCAGTACTTC
CDR3aa: CASSVGQPIYEQYF

d_gene: -
j_gene: TRBJ1-6
v_gene: TRBV5-8
abundance: -
len: 15
CDR3nt: TGTGCCAGCAGCTTGGTGGATCCGGGCCCTTCACCCCTCCACTTT
CDR3aa: CASSLVDPGPSPLHF

d_gene: TRBD2
j_gene: TRBJ2-5
v_gene: TRBV10-2
abundance: -
len: 17
CDR3nt: TGCGCCAGCACCCCGGGACTAGCGGCCCCCCTACAAGAGACCCAGTACTTC
CDR3aa: CASTPGLAAPLQETQYF

d_gene: -
j_gene: TRBJ1-1
v_gene: TRBV7-9
abundance: -
len: 11
CDR3nt: TGTGCCAGCAGCTTGAACACTGAAGCTTTCTTT
CDR3aa: CASSLNTEAFF

d_gene: -
j_gene: TRBJ2-2
v_gene: TRBV16
abundance: -
len: 14
CDR3nt: TGTGCCAGCAGCCCCCGGGCTGACACCGGGGAGCTGTTTTTT
CDR3aa: CASSPRADTGELFF

d_gene: TRBD1
j_gene: TRBJ2-7
v_gene: TRBV27
abundance: few
len: 14
CDR3nt: TGTGCCAGCAGCCCCGGGACAGGGGGCTACGAGCAGTACTTC
CDR3aa: CASSPGTGGYEQYF

d_gene: -
j_gene: TRBJ2-5
v_gene: TRBV7-9
abundance: -
len: 14
CDR3nt: TGTGCCAGCAGCTTCTTCTGGGGGCCAGAGACCCAGTACTTC
CDR3aa: CASSFFWGPETQYF

d_gene: TRBD1
j_gene: TRBJ1-5
v_gene: TRBV19
abundance: -
len: 16
CDR3nt: TGTGCCAGTAGTATCCGGGACAGGGAGATTCATCAGCCCCAGCATTTT
CDR3aa: CASSIRDREIHQPQHF

d_gene: TRBD1
j_gene: TRBJ1-2
v_gene: TRBV7-9
abundance: -
len: 13
CDR3nt: TGTGCCAGCAGCTTAGAGGGGGCGAAAGGCTACACCTTC
CDR3aa: CASSLEGAKGYTF

d_gene: TRBD2
j_gene: TRBJ2-5
v_gene: TRBV12-5
abundance: -
len: 17
CDR3nt: TGTGCTAGTGGTTTGAACCGACTAGCAAATTTACAAGAGACCCAGTACTTC
CDR3aa: CASGLNRLANLQETQYF

d_gene: -
j_gene: TRBJ2-1
v_gene: TRBV6-5
abundance: -
len: 11
CDR3nt: TGTGCCAGCAGTAGCGGCAATGAGCAGTTCTTC
CDR3aa: CASSSGNEQFF

d_gene: -
j_gene: TRBJ2-7
v_gene: TRBV2
abundance: -
len: 13
CDR3nt: TGTGCCAGCAGTCCAGTCGACTCCTACGAGCAGTACTTC
CDR3aa: CASSPVDSYEQYF

d_gene: -
j_gene: TRBJ2-7
v_gene: TRBV7-9
abundance: -
len: 13
CDR3nt: TGTGCCAGCAGCTTCGAGGGACTCTACGAGCAGTACTTC
CDR3aa: CASSFEGLYEQYF

d_gene: TRBD2
j_gene: TRBJ2-7
v_gene: TRBV9
abundance: -
len: 15
CDR3nt: TGTGCCAGCAGCCCCACAGGCGGGGGCTCCTACGAGCAGTACTTC
CDR3aa: CASSPTGGGSYEQYF

d_gene: -
j_gene: TRBJ2-1
v_gene: TRBV6-5
abundance: -
len: 15
CDR3nt: TGTGCCAGCAGTTACTCCGGGATGTCCTACAATGAGCAGTTCTTC
CDR3aa: CASSYSGMSYNEQFF

d_gene: -
j_gene: TRBJ2-7
v_gene: TRBV9
abundance: few
len: 13
CDR3nt: TGTGCCAGCAGCGTAGGACTCTCCTACGAGCAGTACTTC
CDR3aa: CASSVGLSYEQYF